The present TCR beta chain was sequenced within a study of T-cell reconstitution after alpha-beta-depleted transplantation in children. Unique molecular identifiers were used to barcode this TCRbeta library. One entry per CDR3 protein, called by TCRdb with MiXCR from the PCR reads. The sample carries 700,000 or so distinct CDR3 sequences, around 13% recorded once. This clonotype was seen more than once but under ten times. Sequenced material: PBMCs, taken before TCRalphabeta/CD19-depleted stem cell transplant. The origin of this receptor is a girl aged 2-15 years with congenital amegakaryocytic thrombocytopenia, due to receive a stem cell transplant.

The CDR3 DNA reads TGTGCCAGCAGATCGATCCGGGGGGCTTTATACGATGAGCAGTTCTTC. Protein sequence: CASRSIRGALYDEQFF. The chain couples TRBV12-3 or TRBV12-4 to TRBJ2-1; TRBD2 might be the D (7 bases). The CDR3 runs 16 residues. V gave up 6 bases and J gave up 8 bases, with 23 bases separating them.